This T cell receptor beta chain appears in the sequencing data of a study of human T cells and chemical hapten exposure. Whole-study context: Yields of TCR per sample differed, chiefly owing to small differences in pooled library volume.

Time point specified: patch test 1, 2 weeks after DPC sensitization. Documented treatment: therapeutic diphenylcyclopropenone sensitization with weekly scalp DPC. V lost 5 bases and J lost 3, with 9 bases in between. The germline V gene has CDR1 KGHSH and CDR2 LQKENI. CDR3 length: 13 amino acids. TCRdb re-analysed the RACE reads in MiXCR, keeping a single row per CDR3 protein. The sample contains more than 150,000 distinct CDR3 sequences, about 14% of which appear only once. In its sample, this clonotype is medium-sized. The sequencing used whole blood, collected in connection with sensitization to the hapten diphenylcyclopropenone (DPC). The chain links TRBV18 to TRBJ2-3, with D hard to call. This receptor was taken from a woman aged 25 to 39 with alopecia areata. Some clones in this sample may be carry-over from other donors' samples. The CDR3 DNA reads TGTGCCAGCTCAGATTCGGCGACAGATACGCAGTATTTT. Translated, it gives CASSDSATDTQYF.